Included here is one T cell receptor beta chain sequence, with context. This entry is derived from a study of blood T cell repertoires in COVID-19. Study background: The analysed material was cDNA or gDNA that came from T cells, B-cell-depleted T cells, or PBMCs.

Sequenced by immunoSEQ multiplex PCR; TCRdb stores in-frame clones only, minus some. The sample lists 300,000 to 450,000 clones; around 87% were seen once. Participants were aged roughly 18 to 95 years, lived in 25 or so US areas, and enrolled virtually. The TCR was taken from a man aged 30 to 39 who had recovered from COVID-19. Sequencing input: PBMCs or T cells enriched from blood (not recorded which).

In DNA form, the CDR3 reads TGTGCCAGCAGCATTCCTTCCTCCAGCTCCTACAATGAGCAGTTCTTC. It encodes CASSIPSSSSYNEQFF. V is TRBV9 and J is TRBJ2-1; D not resolved. Trimming took 4 bases from V and 0 from J, leaving 14 bases between them. The CDR3 sequence is 16 residues long. In germline, CDR1 is SGDLS, CDR2 YYNGEE.